These T cell receptor beta chains were read from a single sample in a study of graft-versus-host responses after intestinal transplantation. The repertoire was sequenced with immunoSEQ multiplex PCR; TCRdb's copy has only in-frame clones and lacks some. The profile covers 70,000 to 95,000 clones, with 85% to 95% appearing a single time and approximately 1.1% taken by the ten largest. No antigens are known for them. The sequencing here drew on unstimulated CD8+ T cells sorted from spleen or lymph node cells, taken before transplant. The receptors here all came from a human donor who was the organ donor for an intestinal transplant. CDR3s include the opening cysteine and the closing phenylalanine or tryptophan. Fields, in order: J gene, V gene, clone size, D gene, CDR3 DNA, CDR3 protein. A D gene is named only where the DNA matches it firmly. Clone size is stated in some rows and not others, as once, few, many or a class when expanded.

J: TRBJ2-1; V: TRBV9; size: -; D: TRBD2; DNA: TGTGCCAGCAGCGTAGGTACTAGCGGTACGGATGAGCAGTTCTTC; CDR3: CASSVGTSGTDEQFF
J: TRBJ2-2; V: TRBV28; size: -; D: TRBD2; DNA: TGTGCCAGCAGTTCTGCGACTAGCGGTCGAGAGGTCACCGGGGAGCTGTTTTTT; CDR3: CASSSATSGREVTGELFF
J: TRBJ1-2; V: TRBV14; size: -; D: -; DNA: TGTGCCAGCAGCCAAGGAGGGTACCTGGACTATGGCTACACCTTC; CDR3: CASSQGGYLDYGYTF
J: TRBJ2-4; V: TRBV4-1; size: -; D: -; DNA: TGCGCCAGCAGCCAAGATCCGGCAGGGCCGGCCAAAAACATTCAGTACTTC; CDR3: CASSQDPAGPAKNIQYF
J: TRBJ1-1; V: TRBV25-1; size: -; D: TRBD1; DNA: TGTGCCAGCAGTGGAAACAGGGGGCTGGGCACTGAAGCTTTCTTT; CDR3: CASSGNRGLGTEAFF
J: TRBJ2-7; V: TRBV7-9; size: -; D: -; DNA: TGTGCCAGCAGCCCCTGGGGCAGTTACGAGCAGTACTTC; CDR3: CASSPWGSYEQYF
J: TRBJ2-1; V: TRBV13; size: -; D: -; DNA: TGTGCCAGCAGCTATCAGGGACTTCCAAATGAGCAGTTCTTC; CDR3: CASSYQGLPNEQFF
J: TRBJ2-3; V: TRBV7-9; size: -; D: -; DNA: TGTGCCAGCAGTCCCCCTGCAGATACGCAGTATTTT; CDR3: CASSPPADTQYF
J: TRBJ1-2; V: TRBV27; size: once; D: TRBD1; DNA: TGTGCCAGCCGCCACAGGGGGCGCCGGTATGGCTACACCTTC; CDR3: CASRHRGRRYGYTF
J: TRBJ2-7; V: TRBV19; size: -; D: -; DNA: TGTGCCAGTAGTGAGAGCTCCTACGAGCAGTACTTC; CDR3: CASSESSYEQYF
J: TRBJ2-3; V: TRBV30; size: -; D: TRBD2; DNA: TGTGCCTGGAGTGGGGGCGGGGGGGGTGATACGCAGTATTTT; CDR3: CAWSGGGGGDTQYF
J: TRBJ2-7; V: TRBV11-3; size: -; D: -; DNA: TGTGCCAGCAGCTTAGGAGTGGAGCAGTACTTC; CDR3: CASSLGVEQYF
J: TRBJ2-1; V: TRBV4-1; size: -; D: TRBD2; DNA: TGCGCCAGCAGCCAAGATTTGGGACTAGCGGGGGGCCGGTTCTTC; CDR3: CASSQDLGLAGGRFF
J: TRBJ2-3; V: TRBV4-2; size: -; D: -; DNA: TGTGCCAGCAGCGAGGGAGGCCAAGACACAGATACGCAGTATTTT; CDR3: CASSEGGQDTDTQYF
J: TRBJ2-3; V: TRBV21-1; size: -; D: -; DNA: TGTGCCAGCAGACGGACTAGCACAGATACGCAGTATTTT; CDR3: CASRRTSTDTQYF
J: TRBJ2-1; V: TRBV5-8; size: -; D: TRBD1; DNA: TGTGCCAACCGACCGGGACAGGTCCCTAGGCGGGTCTTCAATGAGCAGTTCTTC; CDR3: CANRPGQVPRRVFNEQFF
J: TRBJ1-2; V: TRBV2; size: -; D: -; DNA: TGTGCCAGCAGTCGTGACAGGTTGGGGGGCTACACCTTC; CDR3: CASSRDRLGGYTF
J: TRBJ1-3; V: TRBV28; size: -; D: TRBD1; DNA: TGTGCCAGCAGTTGGGGACAGTCTTATACTGGAAACACCATATATTTT; CDR3: CASSWGQSYTGNTIYF
J: TRBJ2-7; V: TRBV28; size: once; D: -; DNA: TGTGCCAGCAGGGGGGGACGGCGGGGATCCTACGAGCAGTACTTC; CDR3: CASRGGRRGSYEQYF
J: TRBJ2-1; V: TRBV5-1; size: -; D: TRBD2; DNA: TGCGCCAGCTCCCGGGGTACTAGCGGGCCCAGAGGTGAGCAGTTCTTC; CDR3: CASSRGTSGPRGEQFF
J: TRBJ1-1; V: TRBV7-8; size: -; D: TRBD1; DNA: TGTGCCAGCAGCTTAGCGCCCGCAGGGGGCCTGAACACTGAAGCTTTCTTT; CDR3: CASSLAPAGGLNTEAFF
J: TRBJ2-1; V: TRBV11-1; size: -; D: TRBD2; DNA: TGTGCCAGCAGTTCATCACTAGCGGGTGAGACCTACTCCTACAATGAGCAGTTCTTC; CDR3: CASSSSLAGETYSYNEQFF
J: TRBJ1-2; V: TRBV4-1; size: -; D: -; DNA: TGCGCCAGCAGTGACACGGGGACTAACTATGGCTACACCTTC; CDR3: CASSDTGTNYGYTF
J: TRBJ1-5; V: TRBV29-1; size: -; D: -; DNA: TGCAGCGTTGAAGAGGCAGGTTCCGGACAGCCCCAGCATTTT; CDR3: CSVEEAGSGQPQHF
J: TRBJ2-1; V: TRBV27; size: -; D: TRBD2; DNA: TGTGCCAGCAGTGCCCAACTAGCGGGAGGCTCCAGCTCCTACAATGAGCAGTTCTTC; CDR3: CASSAQLAGGSSSYNEQFF
J: TRBJ2-7; V: TRBV9; size: -; D: -; DNA: TGTGCCAGCAGCCCCCACTCGAACCTCCTAGGCTACGAGCAGTACTTC; CDR3: CASSPHSNLLGYEQYF
J: TRBJ2-2; V: TRBV4-1; size: -; D: -; DNA: TGCGCCAGCAGCCCAAGCCGGGGCGGGGAGCTGTTTTTT; CDR3: CASSPSRGGELFF
J: TRBJ1-2; V: TRBV28; size: -; D: TRBD1; DNA: TGTGCCAGCAGTTTAATGGGGACAGATGGCTACACCTTC; CDR3: CASSLMGTDGYTF
J: TRBJ2-7; V: TRBV5-1; size: -; D: -; DNA: TGCGCCAGCAGCCCCGGGACCTACGAGCAGTACTTC; CDR3: CASSPGTYEQYF
J: TRBJ2-7; V: TRBV5-6; size: -; D: -; DNA: TGTGCCAGCAGCTCGGGACATAGCTACGAGCAGTACTTC; CDR3: CASSSGHSYEQYF